Detailed here is one T cell receptor beta chain. Investigators isolated RNA and reverse transcribed it into cDNA to act as the sequencing template. TCRdb keeps only in-frame clones here, not all; method: immunoSEQ multiplex PCR. The table has 140,000 to 150,000 clones, approximately 51% seen once. The sample originates from a study of CD8+ T cells in alopecia areata. The CDR3 has 13 residues. V was shortened by 5 bases and J by 5 bases, with 12 bases between the two germline ends. Looked up from germline, CDR1 is SGHAT and CDR2 is FQNNGV. Isolation of CD4+ and CD8+ T cells from PBMCs was achieved by sorting.

The chain employs TRBV11-2 and TRBJ2-5; D perhaps matches TRBD2 (6 bases). The material was CD4+ T cells sorted from blood, obtained at week 0. The TCR originated in a human donor with alopecia areata. In DNA, the CDR3 is TGTGCCAGCAGCGCCTCGGGACTTGAGACCCAGTACTTC. It codes for CASSASGLETQYF. Full variable domain (missing parts from reference TRBV11-2 and TRBJ2-5): EAGVAQSPRYKIIEKRQSVAFWCNPISGHATLYWYQQILGQGPKLLIQFQNNGVVDDSQLPKDRFSAERLKGVDSTLKIQPAKLEDSAVYLCASSASGLETQYFGPGTRLLVL.